The TCR beta chain under discussion was sequenced for a study of cytomegalovirus exposure and HLA in healthy donors. Concerning this clone itself: The target antigen is unknown.

Findings and caveats of the study: Association of a missense DCLRE1C variant with TCR beta V- and J-gene trimming was reported in a later analysis.

Amplification used 60 Vbeta primers and 13 Jbeta primers. Profiling relied on immunoSEQ multiplex PCR, and the TCRdb table lists in-frame clones only, not all of them. The sample contains approximately 150,000 clones, around 82% of which appear only once. V lost 10 bases and J lost 2; bases outside the gene matches: 3. The CDR3 runs 13 residues. Germline V gene lookup returns CDR1 ENHRY and CDR2 SYGVKD. The origin of this receptor is a woman aged 50 to 65 in good health and CMV-seropositive. The chain is built from TRBV10-3 and TRBJ1-1; 11 nucleotides align to TRBD1. Material: PBMCs. CDR3 DNA: TGTGCCACCCGGACAGGGGGCAACACTGAAGCTTTCTTT. Its protein product is CATRTGGNTEAFF.